This T cell receptor beta chain came from a study of shared clonotypes between healthy human individuals. Study results and caveats: Generation of non-shared clonotypes was less probable than generation of clonotypes shared by all four donors. Sample collection involved blood only; tissue repertoires are likely different. Among the subsets, naive ones generally showed larger estimated richness than memory ones.

In germline, CDR1 is MNHEY, CDR2 SVGAGI. The CDR3 sequence is 14 residues long. V dropped 6 bases and J dropped 2; count of bases not matched to a gene: 6. A deep-level run was used for the assay. Produced via immunoSEQ multiplex PCR; TCRdb's table is partial and in-frame only. Among roughly 2 million clones listed, 85% to 95% were seen once. Comments on this clone: Its cognate antigen is unknown.

The gene calls are TRBV6-5 and TRBJ2-7, with 8 nucleotides matching TRBD1. The clonotype originates from a man younger than 30 in good health. Source material: naive CD4+ T cells sorted from blood. The subset: CD45RA+ positively selected. CDR3 protein: CASRRGQEAYEQYF. CDR3 DNA sequence: TGTGCCAGCAGAAGGGGACAGGAGGCCTACGAGCAGTACTTC.